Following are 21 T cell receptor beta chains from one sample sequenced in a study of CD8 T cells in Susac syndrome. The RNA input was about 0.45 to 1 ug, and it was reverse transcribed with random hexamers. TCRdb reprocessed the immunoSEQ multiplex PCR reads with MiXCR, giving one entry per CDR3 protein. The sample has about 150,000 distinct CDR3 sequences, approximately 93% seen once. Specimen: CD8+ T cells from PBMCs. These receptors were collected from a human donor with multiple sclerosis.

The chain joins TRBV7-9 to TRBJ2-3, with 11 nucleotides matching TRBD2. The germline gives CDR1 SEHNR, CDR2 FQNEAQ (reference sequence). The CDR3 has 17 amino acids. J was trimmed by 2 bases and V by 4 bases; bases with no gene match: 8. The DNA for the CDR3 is TGTGCCAGCAGCTCCCCTGAGACTAGCGGGGACACAGATACGCAGTATTTT. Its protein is CASSSPETSGDTDTQYF.

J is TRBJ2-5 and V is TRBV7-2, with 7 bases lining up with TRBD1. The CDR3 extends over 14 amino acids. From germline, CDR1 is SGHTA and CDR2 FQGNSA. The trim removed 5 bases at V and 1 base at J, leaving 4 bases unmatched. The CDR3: CASSVDRAQETQYF. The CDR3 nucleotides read TGTGCCAGCAGCGTCGACAGGGCCCAAGAGACCCAGTACTTC.

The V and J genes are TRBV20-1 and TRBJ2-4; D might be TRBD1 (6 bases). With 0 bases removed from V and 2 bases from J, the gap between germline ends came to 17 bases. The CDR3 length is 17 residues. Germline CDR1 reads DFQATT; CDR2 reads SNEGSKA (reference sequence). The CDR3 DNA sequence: TGCAGTGCTAGAGATCTGCACGGACAGATACCCAAAAACATTCAGTACTTC. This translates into CSARDLHGQIPKNIQYF.

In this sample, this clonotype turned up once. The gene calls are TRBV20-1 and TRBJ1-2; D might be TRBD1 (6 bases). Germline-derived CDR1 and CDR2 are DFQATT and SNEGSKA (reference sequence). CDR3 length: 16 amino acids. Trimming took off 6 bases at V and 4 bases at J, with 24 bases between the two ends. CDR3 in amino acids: CSAHAAPGVLIYGYTF. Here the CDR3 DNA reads TGCAGTGCCCACGCGGCTCCAGGGGTTCTTATCTATGGCTACACCTTC.

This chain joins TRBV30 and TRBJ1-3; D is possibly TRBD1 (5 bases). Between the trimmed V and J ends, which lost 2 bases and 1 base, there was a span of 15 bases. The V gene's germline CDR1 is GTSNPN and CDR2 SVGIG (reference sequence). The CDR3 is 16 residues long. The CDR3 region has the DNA TGTGCCTGGAGTTTCGATTTTGGGGGGTCTGGAAACACCATATATTTT. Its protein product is CAWSFDFGGSGNTIYF.

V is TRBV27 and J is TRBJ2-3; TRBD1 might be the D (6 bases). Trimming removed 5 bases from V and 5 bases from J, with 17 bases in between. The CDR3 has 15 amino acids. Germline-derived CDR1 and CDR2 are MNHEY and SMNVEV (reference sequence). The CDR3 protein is CASSNPRGARDTQYF. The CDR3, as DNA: TGTGCCAGCAGTAACCCCAGGGGAGCGAGAGATACGCAGTATTTT.

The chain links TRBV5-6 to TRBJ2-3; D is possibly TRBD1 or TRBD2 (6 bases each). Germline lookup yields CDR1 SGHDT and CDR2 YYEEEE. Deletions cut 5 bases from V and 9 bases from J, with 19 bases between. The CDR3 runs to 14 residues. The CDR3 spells CASSPGGWLGTQYF. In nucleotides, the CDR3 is TGTGCCAGCAGTCCCGGGGGCTGGCTGGGGACGCAGTATTTT.

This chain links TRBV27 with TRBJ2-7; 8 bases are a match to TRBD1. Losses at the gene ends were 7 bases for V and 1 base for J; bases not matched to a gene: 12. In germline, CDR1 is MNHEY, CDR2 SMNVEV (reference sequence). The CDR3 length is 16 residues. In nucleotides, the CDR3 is TGTGCCAGCACTCCGAGTCTGGGACAGGTGTCCTACGAGCAGTACTTC. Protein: CASTPSLGQVSYEQYF.

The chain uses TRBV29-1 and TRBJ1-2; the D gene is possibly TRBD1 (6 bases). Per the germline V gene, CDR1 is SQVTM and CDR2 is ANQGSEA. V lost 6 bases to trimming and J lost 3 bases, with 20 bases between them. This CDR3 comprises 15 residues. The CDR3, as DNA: TGCAGCGTCCCAGAGGGTGGGCAGGGGCACTATGGCTACACCTTC. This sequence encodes CSVPEGGQGHYGYTF.

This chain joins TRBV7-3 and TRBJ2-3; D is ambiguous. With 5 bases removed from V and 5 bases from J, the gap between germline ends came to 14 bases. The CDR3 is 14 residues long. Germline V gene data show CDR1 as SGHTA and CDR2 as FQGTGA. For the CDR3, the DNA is TGTGCCAGCAGCCCCTCCTTTGAGAGAGATACGCAGTATTTT. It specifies CASSPSFERDTQYF.

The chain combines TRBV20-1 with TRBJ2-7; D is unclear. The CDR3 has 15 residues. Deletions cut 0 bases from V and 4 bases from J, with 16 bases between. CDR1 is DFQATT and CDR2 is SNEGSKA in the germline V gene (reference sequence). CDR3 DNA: TGCAGTGCTAGAGATCGGGCAGTGGAAGGATACGAGCAGTACTTC. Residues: CSARDRAVEGYEQYF.

CDR3 protein: CASSQDSGTDTQYF. CDR3 in DNA: TGTGCCAGCAGCCAAGATTCCGGCACAGATACGCAGTATTTT. The chain uses TRBV3-1 and TRBJ2-3; D is unclear. The V end lost 0 bases, the J end lost 1 base, and 5 bases lay between the germline ends. Germline V lookup: CDR1 LGHDT, CDR2 YNNKEL (reference sequence). This CDR3 spans 14 amino acids.

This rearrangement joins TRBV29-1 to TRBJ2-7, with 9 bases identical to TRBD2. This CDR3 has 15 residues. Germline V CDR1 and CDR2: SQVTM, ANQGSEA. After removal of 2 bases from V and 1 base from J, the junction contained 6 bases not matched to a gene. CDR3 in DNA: TGCAGCGTTGAATTGGGCGGGGGGGTGTCCTACGAGCAGTACTTC. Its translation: CSVELGGGVSYEQYF.

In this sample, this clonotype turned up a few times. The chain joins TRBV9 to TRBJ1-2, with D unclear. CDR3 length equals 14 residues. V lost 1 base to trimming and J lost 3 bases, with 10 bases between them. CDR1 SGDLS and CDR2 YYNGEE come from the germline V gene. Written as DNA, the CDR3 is TGTGCCAGCAGCGTATCCGGTGGCGACTATGGCTACACCTTC. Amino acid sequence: CASSVSGGDYGYTF.

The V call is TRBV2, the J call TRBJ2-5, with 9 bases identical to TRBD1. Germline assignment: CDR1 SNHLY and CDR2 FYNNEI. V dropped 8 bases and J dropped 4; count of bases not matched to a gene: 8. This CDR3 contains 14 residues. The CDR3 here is CASVRTGALETQYF. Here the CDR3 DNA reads TGTGCCAGCGTTCGGACAGGGGCCTTAGAGACCCAGTACTTC.

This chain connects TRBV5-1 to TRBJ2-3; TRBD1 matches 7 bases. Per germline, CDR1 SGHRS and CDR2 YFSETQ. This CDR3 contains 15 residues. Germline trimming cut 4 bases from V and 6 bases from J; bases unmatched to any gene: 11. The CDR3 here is CASSRLRGGLDTQYF. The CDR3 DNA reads TGCGCCAGCAGCAGGTTGAGAGGGGGCCTGGATACGCAGTATTTT.

For the CDR3, the DNA is TGCAGTGCTAGAGTCAGGTCAGGGGGAAACATTCAGTACTTC. It codes for CSARVRSGGNIQYF. The chain couples TRBV20-1 to TRBJ2-4; 7 bases align to TRBD1. This CDR3 spans 14 amino acids. V lost 1 base to trimming and J lost 6 bases; unmatched junction nucleotides: 6. Germline V gives CDR1 DFQATT, CDR2 SNEGSKA (reference sequence).

CDR3 DNA sequence: TGTGCCAGCAGCTTAGCGCGCGAGCGGGTCAATACGCAGTATTTT. Translating it yields CASSLARERVNTQYF. V usage is TRBV7-2 and J usage is TRBJ2-3; the D gene is possibly TRBD2 (6 bases). Germline lookup yields CDR1 SGHTA and CDR2 FQGNSA. Trimming left V 0 bases short and J 7 bases short, with 14 bases between. The CDR3 runs to 15 residues. The full variable domain, completed using reference TRBV7-2 and TRBJ2-3, is GAGVSQSPSNKVTEKGKDVELRCDPISGHTALYWYRQSLGQGLEFLIYFQGNSAPDKSGLPSDRFSAERTGGSVSTLTIQRTQQEDSAVYLCASSLARERVNTQYFGPGTRLTVL.

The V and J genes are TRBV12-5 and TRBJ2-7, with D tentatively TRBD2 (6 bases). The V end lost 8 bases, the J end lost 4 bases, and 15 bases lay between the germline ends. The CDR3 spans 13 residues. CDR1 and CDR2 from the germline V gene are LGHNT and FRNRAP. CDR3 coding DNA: TGTGCTAGTCTGGACGGGGGAGCTTACGAGCAGTACTTC. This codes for CASLDGGAYEQYF.

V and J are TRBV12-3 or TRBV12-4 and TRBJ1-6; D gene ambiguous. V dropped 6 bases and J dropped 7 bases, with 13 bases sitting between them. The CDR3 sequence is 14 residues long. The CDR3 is CASSAQKGNSPLHF. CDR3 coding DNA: TGTGCCAGCAGCGCTCAGAAAGGAAATTCACCCCTCCACTTT.

The DNA for the CDR3 is TGTGCCAGCAGCGTAGAGGGTGGTAATTCACCCCTCCACTTT. Its translation: CASSVEGGNSPLHF. V and J are TRBV9 and TRBJ1-6; no reliable D call. CDR3 size: 14 residues. The V gene's germline CDR1 is SGDLS and CDR2 YYNGEE. Trimming pared 0 bases from V and 6 bases from J, leaving 7 bases between.